The T cell receptor (beta chain) described here comes from a study of regulatory T cells in long-lasting Graves disease. Study in general: The term persistent Graves' disease signified upward of 5 years on antithyroid drugs with positive TSH receptor antibodies.

Building the TCR beta libraries relied on iRepertoire HTBI primers, and CDR3 regions underwent Arm-PCR. TCRdb called the multiplex PCR reads again in MiXCR, with one record for every CDR3 protein. The sample lists roughly 400,000 distinct CDR3 sequences; about 20% were seen once. This CDR3 is built from 19 residues. The junction had 14 bases not matched to a gene; V was cut back by 3 bases and J by 0 bases. Germline CDR1 is LNHDA and CDR2 is SQIVND (reference sequence). Indicated time point: persistent/refractory GD, antithyroid drugs over 5 years with positive TRAb. The authors made the TCR library using RNA they extracted from PBMCs. By American Thyroid Association guidelines, Graves' disease was diagnosed in the cohort. The source of the patients was an endocrinology department in Xi'an, China. Collection of peripheral blood (approximately 9 milliliters) was done using EDTA tubes.

The rearrangement links TRBV19 to TRBJ2-7; TRBD1 agrees at 10 bases. The sequences come from peripheral blood mononuclear cells (PBMCs), collected when the disease was refractory, from a patient treated with antithyroid drugs. The source is a female donor with Graves disease. The CDR3: CASSIETGTGATSSYEQYF. The CDR3 DNA reads as TGTGCCAGTAGTATCGAAACCGGGACAGGGGCCACCAGCTCCTACGAGCAGTACTTC.